The 32 T cell receptor beta chains below come from one sample, sequenced in a study of regulatory T cells in long-lasting Graves disease (dated by TCRdb to the early 2020s). Library creation used multiplex PCR. Sequencing used an Illumina HiSeq 4000. CDR3 regions were amplified by Arm-PCR with iRepertoire HTBI primers to construct TCR beta libraries. TCRdb cleaned the public reads at Q25 with fastp, built clones with MiXCR and kept in-frame beta chains. Rows are unified per CDR3 protein, each entry keeping the most common DNA and genes. For this sample the table gives roughly 500,000 distinct CDR3 sequences, of which less than 25% were detected only once. The ten largest clones capture 6.5% to 10% of the sample. The sample's time point label is to be understood as: persistent/refractory GD, antithyroid drugs over 5 years with positive TRAb. For both TCR sequencing and RNA sequencing, RNA was extracted from PBMCs using TRIzol.

The source material was peripheral blood mononuclear cells (PBMCs), sampled when the disease was refractory, from a patient treated with antithyroid drugs. The receptor source for this set is a female donor with Graves disease.

The table lists this clonotype with many counts. For the CDR3, the DNA is TGTGCCAGCAGCGGACGGAACTCCTACGAGCAGTACTTC. Translation gives CASSGRNSYEQYF. This chain uses TRBV12-3 or TRBV12-4 with TRBJ2-7; D unresolved. Trimming removed 6 bases at V and 0 bases at J, with 9 bases between. CDR3 length equals 13 residues.

Points on this clonotype: A read error may explain this, as a much larger clone is one base away. V and J are TRBV10-3 and TRBJ2-7; no clear D gene. The germline gives CDR1 ENHRY, CDR2 SYGVKD. The CDR3 sequence is 15 residues long. CDR3 in DNA: TGTGCCACCAGTGGAGTGAGTCGGGTCGCCTACGAGCAGTACTTC. Protein: CATSGVSRVAYEQYF.

The rearrangement joins TRBV27 to TRBJ2-6, with 9 bases that match TRBD2. J gave up 1 base and V 5 bases, and 9 bases lay outside the gene matches. This CDR3 is built from 18 residues. Germline V gene data show CDR1 as MNHEY and CDR2 as SMNVEV (reference sequence). In DNA form, the CDR3 reads TGTGCCAGCAGTCCGCGACTAGCGGTACTTTCTGGGGCCAACGTCCTGACTTTC. It codes for CASSPRLAVLSGANVLTF.

The sample holds a few counts of this clonotype. The CDR3 DNA reads as TGTGCCAGCAGCCGGAGGGTAGGGCCCTACGAGCAGTACTTC. Protein product: CASSRRVGPYEQYF. V usage is TRBV7-9 and J usage is TRBJ2-7; TRBD2 might be the D (6 bases). The CDR3 consists of 14 residues. The germline gives CDR1 SEHNR, CDR2 FQNEAQ (reference sequence). V lost 5 bases and J lost 2, with 13 bases in between.

The genes are TRBV11-1 and TRBJ2-1, with D tentatively TRBD1 or TRBD2 (6 bases each). Germline V gene sequence: CDR1 SGHAT, CDR2 FQDESV (reference sequence). CDR3 size: 16 residues. V dropped 5 bases and J dropped 6 bases, with 20 bases sitting between them. The CDR3 sequence: CASSRFRQGRFNEQFF. The CDR3 DNA sequence: TGTGCCAGCAGCCGCTTCCGGCAGGGGAGGTTCAATGAGCAGTTCTTC.

This chain uses TRBV12-3 or TRBV12-4 with TRBJ2-3; D is possibly TRBD2 (5 bases). This CDR3 has 12 amino acids. Between the trimmed V and J ends, which lost 7 bases and 3 bases, there was a span of 8 bases. The CDR3 DNA reads as TGTGCCAGCACCTCGGGAACAGATACGCAGTATTTT. It is translated as CASTSGTDTQYF.

CDR3 bases: TGTGCCAGCAGCCAAGGGGGTAAAGGCTACACCTTC. It encodes CASSQGGKGYTF. The chain uses TRBV3-1 and TRBJ1-2; no firm D call. The germline V gene has CDR1 LGHDT and CDR2 YNNKEL (reference sequence). Trimming removed 1 base from V and 8 bases from J, with 8 bases in between. The CDR3 has 12 amino acids.

A few counts support this clonotype. The rearrangement joins TRBV19 to TRBJ1-4; D perhaps matches TRBD1 (5 bases). Germline loops: CDR1 LNHDA, CDR2 SQIVND (reference sequence). Trimming pared 3 bases from V and 8 bases from J, leaving 19 bases between. CDR3 length equals 16 residues. This CDR3 reads CASSMEGTDLEEKLFF. CDR3 coding DNA: TGTGCCAGTAGTATGGAGGGGACCGACCTGGAGGAAAAACTGTTTTTT.

The rearrangement joins TRBV7-2 to TRBJ2-3; D may be TRBD1 or TRBD2 (5 bases each). CDR3 length equals 19 residues. Trimming took 0 bases from V and 2 from J, leaving 21 bases between them. CDR1 and CDR2 (germline): SGHTA, FQGNSA. The CDR3 region has the DNA TGTGCCAGCAGCTTAGCTGGCTGGGGGTGGTCCGGATCCACAGATACGCAGTATTTT. Amino acid sequence: CASSLAGWGWSGSTDTQYF.

There are a few counts of this clonotype. The chain is built from TRBV29-1 and TRBJ1-1; D gene unclear. The CDR3 loop spans 11 amino acids. Germline values: CDR1 SQVTM, CDR2 ANQGSEA. V lost 3 bases and J lost 2, with 4 bases in between. CDR3 sequence (DNA): TGCAGCGTTGAGTCTAACACTGAAGCTTTCTTT. Translation: CSVESNTEAFF.

Concerning this clonotype: A much bigger clone sits one base away, suggesting this may be a read error. This chain links TRBV28 with TRBJ2-6, with a tentative D call TRBD1 (6 bases). CDR3 size: 19 residues. Germline CDR1 is MDHEN and CDR2 is SYDVKM. V lost 1 base, J lost 4 bases, and 20 bases lay in between. The DNA of the CDR3 is TGTGCCAGCAGTTTATCAATCCGAAGACAGGCTAAGGGGGCCAACGTCCTGACTTTC. Translating it yields CASSLSIRRQAKGANVLTF. Variable domain in full (rest from reference TRBV28 and TRBJ2-6): DVKVTQSSRYLVKRTGEKVFLECVQDMDHENMFWYRQDPGLGLRLIYFSYDVKMKEKGDIPEGYSVSREKKERFSLILESASTNQTSMYLCASSLSIRRQAKGANVLTFGAGSRLTVL.

The chain carries TRBV7-3 and TRBJ2-6; 8 bases fit TRBD2. This CDR3 has 14 residues. The V and J ends lost 7 bases and 3 bases, in that order; junction bases with no gene match: 2. Germline CDR1 is SGHTA and CDR2 is FQGTGA. CDR3 DNA sequence: TGTGCCAGCATGCGGGGGGTTGGGGCCAACGTCCTGACTTTC. Residues: CASMRGVGANVLTF.

This clonotype was counted many times. The chain carries TRBV29-1 and TRBJ2-7, with 8 bases lining up with TRBD2. The CDR3 is 17 residues long. The junction had 19 bases not matched to a gene; V was cut back by 6 bases and J by 3 bases. Germline CDR1 is SQVTM and CDR2 is ANQGSEA. In DNA form, the CDR3 reads TGCAGCGTCACCAAGGGGCAGAGACTAGCGTTAAGCTACGAGCAGTACTTC. It yields the protein CSVTKGQRLALSYEQYF.

The chain is built from TRBV19 and TRBJ2-3, with TRBD2 matching over 10 bases. The length of the CDR3 is 16 residues. The junction had 10 bases not matched to a gene; V was cut back by 10 bases and J by 0 bases. CDR1 LNHDA and CDR2 SQIVND come from the germline V gene (reference sequence). In DNA, the CDR3 is TGTGCCAAATTACGGACTAGCGGAGGGAGCACAGATACGCAGTATTTT. Residues: CAKLRTSGGSTDTQYF.

This clonotype turned up a few times. The V gene is TRBV7-3, the J gene TRBJ2-2, with TRBD2 matching 8 bases. Germline V gives CDR1 SGHTA, CDR2 FQGTGA. V trimming: 2 bases; J trimming: 3 bases; junction bases outside the gene matches: 5. The length of the CDR3 is 16 residues. CDR3 sequence: CASSLRLAPYTGELFF. CDR3 nucleotide sequence: TGTGCCAGCAGCTTACGACTAGCGCCTTACACCGGGGAGCTGTTTTTT.

The chain is built from TRBV19 and TRBJ2-7, with TRBD1 identical over 7 bases. V lost 5 bases, J lost 5 bases, and 12 bases stayed unmatched. Germline loops: CDR1 LNHDA, CDR2 SQIVND (reference sequence). The CDR3 totals 15 residues. DNA of the CDR3: TGTGCCAGTAGTTACCACGACAGGGCAGTCGACGAGCAGTACTTC. As protein: CASSYHDRAVDEQYF.

This clonotype was seen at least ten times. The chain couples TRBV29-1 to TRBJ2-7; maybe TRBD2 (6 bases). V was cut by 2 bases and J by 2 bases, with 10 bases left in between. In germline, CDR1 is SQVTM, CDR2 ANQGSEA. The CDR3 runs to 13 residues. The CDR3 bases are TGCAGCGTTGAACTGGGGGAGGCCTACGAGCAGTACTTC. This translates into CSVELGEAYEQYF.

This clonotype was detected a few times. The V call is TRBV6-5, the J call TRBJ1-6; D call uncertain. The germline gives CDR1 MNHEY, CDR2 SVGAGI. V was clipped by 2 bases and J by 5 bases, with 19 bases between them. The CDR3 loop spans 18 amino acids. The CDR3: CASSYTSPSGLNNSPLHF. CDR3 sequence (DNA): TGTGCCAGCAGTTACACATCCCCCAGCGGGCTAAATAATTCACCCCTCCACTTT.

The CDR3 region is CASSSSGQGATHQHF. CDR3 nucleotides: TGTGCCAGCAGCTCATCCGGACAGGGGGCGACGCACCAGCATTTT. The gene calls are TRBV7-3 and TRBJ2-3; TRBD1 agrees at 11 bases. Matching the DNA end better, TRBJ1-5 makes the J call doubtful. The germline gives CDR1 SGHTA, CDR2 FQGTGA. The CDR3 consists of 15 residues.

This clonotype came up many times. The rearrangement joins TRBV19 to TRBJ1-2, with D perhaps TRBD1 (5 bases). The V gene lost 5 bases and the J gene lost 7 bases, with 20 bases spanning the gap. The CDR3 totals 15 residues. Germline V gives CDR1 LNHDA, CDR2 SQIVND (reference sequence). The chain's CDR3 is CASSVAGTGLSGYTF. The CDR3 nucleotides read TGTGCCAGTAGTGTTGCCGGGACCGGGTTGAGTGGCTACACCTTC.

In this sample, this clonotype turned up many times. This chain uses TRBV7-9 with TRBJ1-2; 10 nucleotides line up with TRBD1. Unmatched junction bases numbered 7, after V lost 5 bases and J lost 13 bases. CDR3 length equals 12 residues. From germline, CDR1 is SEHNR and CDR2 FQNEAQ (reference sequence). Here the CDR3 reads CASSADRGHGTF. The CDR3, as DNA: TGTGCCAGCAGCGCCGACAGGGGGCATGGCACCTTC.

This chain joins TRBV28 and TRBJ2-1; 9 bases align to TRBD2. The ends lost 5 bases at V and 6 bases at J; junction bases unmatched: 8. The CDR3 consists of 15 residues. Germline loops: CDR1 MDHEN, CDR2 SYDVKM. This CDR3 reads CASSMTGGRANEQFF. DNA for the CDR3: TGTGCCAGCAGTATGACTGGCGGGAGGGCCAATGAGCAGTTCTTC.

The sample holds many counts of this clonotype. The rearrangement uses TRBV5-1 and TRBJ2-7; possible D gene TRBD2, 6 bases. The CDR3 has 15 amino acids. Germline CDR1 reads SGHRS; CDR2 reads YFSETQ. The ends were cut back, 5 bases at V and 5 bases at J, with 20 bases in the middle. This CDR3 reads CASRWAGSETHEQYF. CDR3 sequence (DNA): TGCGCCAGCAGGTGGGCCGGGAGCGAGACCCACGAGCAGTACTTC.

The V and J genes are TRBV18 and TRBJ2-7, with 12 nucleotides matching TRBD1. With V trimmed by 4 bases and J by 7 bases, 5 bases remained unmatched. The CDR3 sequence is 14 residues long. Per the germline V gene, CDR1 is KGHSH and CDR2 is LQKENI. The CDR3 DNA reads as TGTGCCAGCTCACTGTGGGACAGGGGGCGAGAGCAGTACTTC. Translated: CASSLWDRGREQYF.

This clonotype was seen only a few times. The chain has TRBV19 and TRBJ2-5, with TRBD1 matching over 7 bases. Germline V CDR1 and CDR2: LNHDA, SQIVND (reference sequence). The CDR3 loop spans 14 amino acids. After removal of 10 bases from V and 5 bases from J, the junction contained 13 bases not matched to a gene. CDR3 nucleotides: TGTGCCACCGGGACAGAAGGCCCCGCGGAGACCCAGTACTTC. Its translation is CATGTEGPAETQYF.

V gene TRBV14 combines with J gene TRBJ1-1, with no clear D. Germline CDR1 is SGHDN and CDR2 is FVKESK. The CDR3 is made up of 14 amino acids. Trimming left V 0 bases short and J 3 bases short, with 8 bases between. The DNA for the CDR3 is TGTGCCAGCAGCCAAGACTGGAGCTACACTGAAGCTTTCTTT. Translating it yields CASSQDWSYTEAFF.

V and J are TRBV12-3 or TRBV12-4 and TRBJ2-2; D could derive from TRBD1 or TRBD2 (7 bases each). CDR3 length equals 15 residues. The V gene lost 6 bases and the J gene lost 0 bases, with 11 bases spanning the gap. The CDR3 region is CASRSGTANTGELFF. The DNA of the CDR3 is TGTGCCAGCAGGAGCGGGACAGCGAACACCGGGGAGCTGTTTTTT.

This clonotype has just one count. The chain combines TRBV20-1 with TRBJ2-5; 7 nucleotides line up with TRBD2. The J call may be faulty, since TRBJ2-7 better matches the DNA end. This CDR3 region has 15 residues. In germline, CDR1 is DFQATT, CDR2 SNEGSKA (reference sequence). CDR3 bases: TGCAGTGCGCCGAACCAGGCTAGCGGATCCTACGAGCAGTACTTC. Its translation: CSAPNQASGSYEQYF.

V usage is TRBV28 and J usage is TRBJ2-2, with D possibly being TRBD2 (6 bases). The CDR3 covers 20 residues. V was pared by 6 bases and J by 5 bases, with 31 bases between. From germline, CDR1 is MDHEN and CDR2 SYDVKM. This CDR3 reads CASSNPVFGRTGGRTGELFF. The CDR3 DNA reads as TGTGCCAGCAGCAATCCAGTTTTCGGACGGACCGGGGGTAGGACCGGGGAGCTGTTTTTT.

This clonotype was observed a few times. This rearrangement joins TRBV27 to TRBJ2-5; D ambiguous. Germline-derived CDR1 and CDR2 are MNHEY and SMNVEV (reference sequence). The CDR3 has 13 amino acids. V was clipped by 3 bases and J by 0 bases, with 5 bases between them. The DNA for the CDR3 is TGTGCCAGCAGTTTCACTAACCAAGAGACCCAGTACTTC. This translates into CASSFTNQETQYF.

This clonotype turned up a few times. V usage is TRBV5-1 and J usage is TRBJ2-7; 12 positions match TRBD2. There are 15 residues in the CDR3. Germline V gene lookup returns CDR1 SGHRS and CDR2 YFSETQ. V trimming: 4 bases; J trimming: 4 bases; junction bases outside the gene matches: 6. CDR3 residues: CASSTWTSGKYEQYF. In DNA form, the CDR3 reads TGCGCCAGCAGCACCTGGACTAGCGGGAAGTACGAGCAGTACTTC.

On this clonotype itself: One junction end disagrees with the germline gene, perhaps due to a read error. This chain joins TRBV3-1 and TRBJ2-2; 7 bases align to TRBD2. Looked up from germline, CDR1 is LGHDT and CDR2 is YNNKEL (reference sequence). The CDR3 covers 17 residues. The CDR3 bases are TGTGCCAGCAGCCAAGTTTCCCCTAGCGGCAACACCAGGGAGCTGTTTTTT. Translation: CASSQVSPSGNTRELFF.